This is a list of T cell receptor beta chains from one sample in a study of T cells in Graves' hyperthyroidism and ophthalmopathy. Via MiXCR, TCRdb re-called the multiplex PCR reads, giving one row per CDR3 protein. The data hold some 720,000 distinct CDR3 sequences, with about a sixth observed a single time. Sequencing was performed on blood. These receptors were taken from a young man with Graves' hyperthyroidism. Both conserved end residues are part of each CDR3. Each record gives: V gene, J gene, D gene, clone size, CDR3 DNA, CDR3 protein. A D gene is named only where the DNA matches it firmly. Rows may omit the clone size; those that give it use once, few, many or a size class.

TRBV27,TRBJ2-7,-,many,TGTGCCAGCGGCCCCAGGGTTTACGAGCAGTACTTC,CASGPRVYEQYF
TRBV2,TRBJ1-4,-,-,TGTGCCAGCAGCTTAGGGGCAGGGGAAGTCATTGAGACTAATGAAAAACTGTTTTTT,CASSLGAGEVIETNEKLFF
TRBV6-2/TRBV6-3,TRBJ2-3,TRBD2,few,TGTGCCAGCAGTACACTAGCGGGAGTTGGGTCAGATACGCAGTATTTT,CASSTLAGVGSDTQYF
TRBV28,TRBJ1-2,TRBD1,many,TGTGCCAGCAGTTTGGGACAGGGCGGCTACACCTTC,CASSLGQGGYTF
TRBV30,TRBJ2-7,TRBD1,many,TGTGCCTGGTGGCGAGCGGACAGGGCCGAGCAGTACTTC,CAWWRADRAEQYF
TRBV19,TRBJ1-1,-,-,TGTGCCAGTAGTCCCGGAAGTTCTGAAGCTTTCTTT,CASSPGSSEAFF
TRBV11-2,TRBJ2-1,-,few,TGTGCCAGCAGCTTAGCGGCAGGGTATGGCGATGAGCAGTTCTTC,CASSLAAGYGDEQFF
TRBV6-1,TRBJ2-1,TRBD2,-,TGTGCCAGCATAACAACTAGCGGGGGCTACAATGAGCAGTTCTTC,CASITTSGGYNEQFF
TRBV7-9,TRBJ2-7,-,many,TGTGCCAGCTCCATAAAGGGGCAGATCTACGAGCAGTACTTC,CASSIKGQIYEQYF
TRBV4-1,TRBJ2-7,-,many,TGCGCCAGCAGCCAAGACTTTTACGAGCAGTACTTC,CASSQDFYEQYF
TRBV18,TRBJ2-3,-,few,TGTGCCAGCTCCCCCAGGGGAGCGGGAAATGCGGATACGCAGTATTTT,CASSPRGAGNADTQYF
TRBV2,TRBJ2-6,-,many,TGTGCCAGCAGGGGGGTTTCGGGGGCCAACGTCCTGACTTTC,CASRGVSGANVLTF
TRBV6-2/TRBV6-3,TRBJ2-3,-,few,TGTGCCAGCAGATACAGGGCTTTTCAAGATACGCAGTATTTT,CASRYRAFQDTQYF
TRBV6-1,TRBJ2-7,-,-,TGTGCCAGCAGTCCTCGTCGGGAGCTCTGGTACGAGCAGTACTTC,CASSPRRELWYEQYF
TRBV2,TRBJ2-7,-,few,TGTGCCAGCAGTGTAATCAGCCAGGGTTACGAGCAGTACTTC,CASSVISQGYEQYF
TRBV20-1,TRBJ2-7,-,-,TGCAGTGCTAGGGGGTGGATTCCGGGCTACGAGCAGTACTTC,CSARGWIPGYEQYF
TRBV20-1,TRBJ1-5,-,few,TGCAGTGCCCCGGAGGGGGGTATAGGCCAGCCCCAGCATTTT,CSAPEGGIGQPQHF
TRBV28,TRBJ1-6,TRBD1,few,TGTGCCAGCAGGGACAAAACAGGGGGCGCCTATAATTCACCCCTCCACTTT,CASRDKTGGAYNSPLHF
TRBV6-1,TRBJ2-1,TRBD1,-,TGTGCCAGCAGTAAAAGACAGGGGATTGACCTTTACAATGAGCAGTTCTTC,CASSKRQGIDLYNEQFF
TRBV20-1,TRBJ2-3,-,few,TGCAGTGCTAGGGACTTCCTTAGCACAGATACGCAGTATTTT,CSARDFLSTDTQYF
TRBV6-5,TRBJ2-7,-,many,TGTGCCAGCAGTTACGGCCAGGGGTTCTACGAGCAGTACTTC,CASSYGQGFYEQYF
TRBV7-8,TRBJ2-2,-,many,TGTGCCAGCAGCTTAGTCGGTGCCGACACCGGGGAGCTGTTTTTT,CASSLVGADTGELFF